These 14 T cell receptor beta chains were all obtained from the same sample, sequenced in a study of blood T cell repertoires in COVID-19. Assay: immunoSEQ multiplex PCR; the TCRdb copy retains only in-frame clones and omits some. Of approximately 150,000 clones listed, roughly 90% are singletons. Sequencing was done on a sample of peripheral blood. These receptors all stem from a man between 65 and 85 years old with active COVID-19.

This clone was picked up a small number of times. The rearrangement links TRBV6-5 to TRBJ2-7, with TRBD2 as a possible D gene (6 bases). The CDR3 has 14 residues. V was pared by 0 bases and J by 4 bases, with 10 bases between. Germline CDR1 MNHEY, CDR2 SVGAGI. DNA for the CDR3: TGTGCCAGCAGTTACTCACAGCGGGCGTACGAGCAGTACTTC. Translation: CASSYSQRAYEQYF.

The V and J genes are TRBV5-4 and TRBJ2-7; TRBD1 is a possible D gene (5 bases). Germline CDR1 is SGHNT and CDR2 is YYREEE (reference sequence). Trimming removed 3 bases from V and 2 bases from J, with 6 bases in between. The CDR3 spans 12 residues. CDR3 amino acids: CASSSDTYEQYF. The CDR3 bases are TGTGCCAGCAGCTCGGACACCTACGAGCAGTACTTC.

The V call is TRBV4-2, the J call TRBJ2-1; 10 bases are shared with TRBD2. The germline gives CDR1 LGHNA, CDR2 YNFKEQ. This CDR3 spans 15 amino acids. Unmatched junction bases numbered 3, after V lost 0 bases and J lost 7 bases. CDR3 in DNA: TGTGCCAGCAGCCAAGAGGGGACTAGCGCGAATGAGCAGTTCTTC. This gives the protein CASSQEGTSANEQFF.

The chain joins TRBV14 to TRBJ2-1; TRBD2 matches at 9 bases. Unmatched junction bases numbered 6, after V lost 3 bases and J lost 9 bases. The CDR3 is made up of 14 amino acids. Looked up from germline, CDR1 is SGHDN and CDR2 is FVKESK. The CDR3 DNA sequence: TGTGCCAGCAGCCAGGGACTAGCTCACATTGAGCAGTTCTTC. This gives the protein CASSQGLAHIEQFF.

With regard to this clone: The same CDR3 can be traced to other DNA sequences in this sample. V usage is TRBV18 and J usage is TRBJ2-7, with a possible D match to TRBD2 (5 bases). CDR3 size: 12 residues. Germline CDR1 KGHSH, CDR2 LQKENI. The germline V and J ends were trimmed by 3 bases and 6 bases, with 9 bases remaining between them. The CDR3 loop reads CASSPARGEQYF. DNA for the CDR3: TGTGCCAGCTCACCCGCCCGGGGCGAGCAGTACTTC.

The chain recombines TRBV5-1 with TRBJ2-1; 10 bases match TRBD1. With V trimmed by 5 bases and J by 5 bases, 7 bases remained unmatched. Looked up from germline, CDR1 is SGHRS and CDR2 is YFSETQ. This CDR3 comprises 15 residues. Here the CDR3 reads CASRIRQGANNEQFF. The CDR3 coding sequence is TGCGCCAGCAGGATTCGACAGGGGGCGAACAATGAGCAGTTCTTC.

The genes are TRBV28 and TRBJ2-2, with TRBD1 matching 7 bases. The CDR3 runs to 15 residues. Germline V gene lookup returns CDR1 MDHEN and CDR2 SYDVKM. With 3 bases clipped from V and 6 bases from J, the junction kept 7 bases outside the gene matches. As DNA, the CDR3 is TGTGCCAGCAGTTTGCCAGGGGGAAGGTCCGGGGAGCTGTTTTTT. Translation gives CASSLPGGRSGELFF.

This sequence joins TRBV28 and TRBJ1-5; tentatively, D is TRBD1 (5 bases). Per the germline V gene, CDR1 is MDHEN and CDR2 is SYDVKM. This CDR3 is built from 12 residues. Deletions cut 7 bases from V and 5 bases from J, with 9 bases between. CDR3 DNA: TGTGCCAGCAATGCAGGGTATCAGCCCCAGCATTTT. Its translation is CASNAGYQPQHF.

The chain is built from TRBV7-9 and TRBJ2-2, with TRBD2 matching over 16 bases. Trimming took 3 bases from V and 6 from J; bases not matched to a gene: 4. Germline lookup yields CDR1 SEHNR and CDR2 FQNEAQ (reference sequence). The CDR3 runs to 17 residues. CDR3 nucleotides: TGTGCCAGCAGCTTGGGACTAGCGGGAGGGCCCTCCGGGGAGCTGTTTTTT. Protein product: CASSLGLAGGPSGELFF.

This chain links TRBV25-1 with TRBJ1-1; D is possibly TRBD1 (6 bases). Trimming removed 8 bases from V and 4 bases from J, with 14 bases in between. This CDR3 has 13 residues. Per the germline V gene, CDR1 is MGHDK and CDR2 is SYGVNS. The CDR3, as DNA: TGTGCCAGCGGAATAACAGGGTCCACTGAAGCTTTCTTT. Translated, it gives CASGITGSTEAFF.

The chain links TRBV29-1 to TRBJ2-7; 9 bases agree with TRBD1. CDR1 is SQVTM, CDR2 ANQGSEA, per germline. This CDR3 comprises 15 residues. V shed 6 bases, J shed 3 bases, and the junction held 12 bases outside the gene matches. CDR3 sequence: CSVGQGLPTDYEQYF. CDR3 nucleotides: TGCAGCGTGGGACAGGGCCTTCCTACTGACTACGAGCAGTACTTC.

The gene calls are TRBV5-1 and TRBJ2-2; 12 bases are a match to TRBD2. Germline V gene lookup returns CDR1 SGHRS and CDR2 YFSETQ. The CDR3 totals 15 residues. Trimming took 5 bases from V and 5 from J; bases not matched to a gene: 4. For the CDR3, the DNA is TGCGCCAGCAGAATGACTAGCGGGGGAACCGGGGAGCTGTTTTTT. It codes for CASRMTSGGTGELFF. Drawing the rest from reference TRBV5-1 and TRBJ2-2, the complete variable domain is KAGVTQTPRYLIKTRGQQVTLSCSPISGHRSVSWYQQTPGQGLQFLFEYFSETQRNKGNFPGRFSGRQFSNSRSEMNVSTLELGDSALYLCASRMTSGGTGELFFGEGSRLTVL.

V gene TRBV28 combines with J gene TRBJ2-3, with TRBD1 matching 8 bases. In germline, CDR1 is MDHEN, CDR2 SYDVKM. This CDR3 region has 15 residues. V gave up 6 bases and J gave up 1 base; unmatched junction bases: 6. The CDR3 reads CASRTPGQGTDTQYF. CDR3 sequence (DNA): TGTGCCAGCAGAACCCCGGGACAGGGCACAGATACGCAGTATTTT.

The chain carries TRBV18 and TRBJ1-2; 10 positions match TRBD1. Trimming cost V 3 bases and J 5 bases; bases outside gene matches: 6. From germline, CDR1 is KGHSH and CDR2 LQKENI. The CDR3 has 15 amino acids. This CDR3 reads CASSPGQGPTYGYTF. CDR3 bases: TGTGCCAGCTCACCGGGACAGGGGCCCACTTATGGCTACACCTTC.